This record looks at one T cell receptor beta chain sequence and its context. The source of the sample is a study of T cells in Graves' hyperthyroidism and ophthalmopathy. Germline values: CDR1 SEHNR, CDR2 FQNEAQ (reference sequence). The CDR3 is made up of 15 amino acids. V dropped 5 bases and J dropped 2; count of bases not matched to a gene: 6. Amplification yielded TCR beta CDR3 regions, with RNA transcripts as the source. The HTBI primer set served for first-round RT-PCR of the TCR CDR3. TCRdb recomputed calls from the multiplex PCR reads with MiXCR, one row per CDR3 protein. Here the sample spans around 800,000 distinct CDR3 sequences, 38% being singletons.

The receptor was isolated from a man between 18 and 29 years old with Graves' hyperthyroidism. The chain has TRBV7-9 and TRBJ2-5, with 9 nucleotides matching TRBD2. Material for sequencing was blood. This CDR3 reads CASSTRLAGQETQYF. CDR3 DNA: TGTGCCAGCAGCACCCGGCTAGCGGGGCAAGAGACCCAGTACTTC.